Shown below are 32 T cell receptor beta chains from a single sample sequenced in a study of OX40 agonist ivuxolimab in advanced cancers. Preparation of the library involved the immunoSEQ multiplex PCR assay. In its TCRdb copy, this immuneACCESS table keeps in-frame sequences only and misses some clones. Where compared with another copy, unresolved V genes explain less than half of these, and the others have no known cause. For this sample there are 70,000 to 80,000 clones; 88% appear just once. The ten largest clones take up around 0.86% of the sample. Here the sequenced sample was CD4+ or CD8+ T cells sorted from blood, taken in a trial of the OX40 agonist ivuxolimab. The origin of the receptors is an adult with an advanced solid tumor such as melanoma, head and neck, liver or kidney cancer.

The rearrangement joins TRBV7-2 to TRBJ1-5, with 8 bases that match TRBD1. Germline values: CDR1 SGHTA, CDR2 FQGNSA. The CDR3 loop spans 16 amino acids. With 2 bases clipped from V and 4 bases from J, the junction kept 7 bases outside the gene matches. The CDR3 spells CASSLLWTGNNQPQHF. The CDR3 DNA follows: TGTGCCAGCAGCTTACTATGGACAGGGAATAATCAGCCCCAGCATTTT.

J is TRBJ2-3 and V is TRBV10-3; 11 nucleotides line up with TRBD2. The J segment lost 5 bases and the V segment lost 7 bases, leaving 2 bases of the junction unmatched. Germline CDR1 reads ENHRY; CDR2 reads SYGVKD. CDR3 length equals 13 residues. This CDR3 is CAITGLAGDTQYF. In nucleotides, the CDR3 is TGTGCCATCACCGGACTAGCGGGAGATACGCAGTATTTT.

The chain links TRBV6-1 to TRBJ2-3, with 8 nucleotides matching TRBD1. CDR3 length equals 15 residues. The germline CDR1 and CDR2 sequences are MNHNS and SASEGT. V shed 5 bases, J shed 4 bases, and the junction held 8 bases outside the gene matches. The chain's CDR3 is CASSSRTGSPDTQYF. CDR3 sequence (DNA): TGTGCCAGCAGTTCGCGGACAGGGTCCCCAGATACGCAGTATTTT.

This chain connects TRBV19 to TRBJ1-1; TRBD1 is a possible D gene (5 bases). Between the trimmed V and J ends, which lost 7 bases and 0 bases, there was a span of 15 bases. Germline assignment: CDR1 LNHDA and CDR2 SQIVND (reference sequence). The CDR3 contains 15 residues. The CDR3 spells CASTPGLWMNTEAFF. The DNA for the CDR3 is TGTGCCAGTACCCCGGGACTGTGGATGAACACTGAAGCTTTCTTT.

The genes are TRBV5-4 and TRBJ2-5; no clear D gene. CDR3 length: 12 amino acids. The V and J ends lost 4 bases and 0 bases respectively, with 4 bases between them. From germline, CDR1 is SGHNT and CDR2 YYREEE (reference sequence). CDR3 coding DNA: TGTGCCAGCAGCACATACCAAGAGACCCAGTACTTC. Its protein product is CASSTYQETQYF.

This clone occurred once. CDR3 amino acids: CASSVGVNTGELFF. Written as DNA, the CDR3 is TGTGCCAGCAGCGTAGGTGTGAACACCGGGGAGCTGTTTTTT. The J gene is TRBJ2-2, the V gene TRBV9; no definite D call. The CDR3 has 14 residues. Germline V lookup: CDR1 SGDLS, CDR2 YYNGEE. The ends were cut back, 0 bases at V and 1 base at J, with 4 bases in the middle.

This clone was seen a handful of times. The rearrangement joins TRBV28 to TRBJ2-4, with 8 bases identical to TRBD2. Germline values: CDR1 MDHEN, CDR2 SYDVKM. J gave up 3 bases and V 8 bases, and 6 bases lay outside the gene matches. The CDR3 spans 14 residues. This chain's CDR3 is CASLGGGGKNIQYF. The CDR3 region has the DNA TGTGCCAGCCTCGGGGGGGGTGGCAAAAACATTCAGTACTTC.

The chain recombines TRBV7-2 with TRBJ2-5, with D perhaps being TRBD1 or TRBD2 (5 bases each). Trimming shortened V by 1 base and J by 2 bases, and 5 bases separated the two germline ends. Germline CDR1 SGHTA, CDR2 FQGNSA. The CDR3 covers 13 residues. This chain's CDR3 is CASSLGGQETQYF. The CDR3, as DNA: TGTGCCAGCAGCTTAGGGGGGCAAGAGACCCAGTACTTC.

The V call is TRBV27, the J call TRBJ2-2; 11 bases are a match to TRBD2. Germline trimming cut 3 bases from V and 10 bases from J; bases unmatched to any gene: 7. The CDR3 extends over 15 amino acids. Germline V CDR1 and CDR2: MNHEY, SMNVEV (reference sequence). Here the CDR3 reads CASSLELAGVAELFF. Here the CDR3 DNA reads TGTGCCAGCAGTTTGGAACTAGCGGGAGTCGCGGAGCTGTTTTTT.

This clone showed up just a few times. The chain recombines TRBV28 with TRBJ1-1; maybe TRBD1 (6 bases). V lost 2 bases, J lost 4 bases, and 11 bases lay in between. This CDR3 contains 14 residues. CDR1 is MDHEN and CDR2 is SYDVKM in the germline V gene. CDR3 coding DNA: TGTGCCAGCAGTTTAGGCAGGGGTGGCACTGAAGCTTTCTTT. Protein: CASSLGRGGTEAFF.

This chain's CDR3 is CASSLTGARNTIYF. In nucleotides, the CDR3 is TGTGCCAGCAGCTTAACCGGGGCACGAAACACCATATATTTT. The J gene is TRBJ1-3, the V gene TRBV5-8, with D perhaps matching TRBD1 (5 bases). Trimming pared 2 bases from V and 5 bases from J, leaving 11 bases between. This CDR3 region has 14 residues. CDR1 SGHTS and CDR2 YDEGEE come from the germline V gene.

J is TRBJ1-1 and V is TRBV28; D remains ambiguous. Trimming stripped 3 bases from V and 1 base from J, with 3 bases between. Germline CDR1 MDHEN, CDR2 SYDVKM. There are 12 residues in the CDR3. CDR3 nucleotides: TGTGCCAGCAGTTTCAGGAACACTGAAGCTTTCTTT. This encodes CASSFRNTEAFF.

This chain connects TRBV7-9 to TRBJ1-6; a weak D match, TRBD1 (5 bases). The CDR3 has 15 amino acids. Germline V gene data show CDR1 as SEHNR and CDR2 as FQNEAQ (reference sequence). V lost 4 bases, J lost 9 bases, and 16 bases lay in between. The CDR3 region has the DNA TGTGCCAGCAGCTACGACAGCCCGGTAATTTCACCCCTCCACTTT. Protein product: CASSYDSPVISPLHF.

The chain recombines TRBV6-1 with TRBJ1-2; D unclear. CDR3 length: 13 amino acids. Per the germline V gene, CDR1 is MNHNS and CDR2 is SASEGT. Trimming shortened V by 6 bases and J by 6 bases, and 14 bases separated the two germline ends. For the CDR3, the DNA is TGTGCCAGCAGAATACAGTTGTCGGATGGCTACACCTTC. This sequence encodes CASRIQLSDGYTF.

V usage is TRBV29-1 and J usage is TRBJ2-5; D is uncertain. Germline V CDR1 and CDR2: SQVTM, ANQGSEA. The germline V and J ends were trimmed by 4 bases and 2 bases, with 14 bases remaining between them. CDR3 length equals 14 residues. This chain's CDR3 is CSVAESMIQETQYF. The CDR3 DNA sequence: TGCAGCGTTGCTGAATCGATGATTCAAGAGACCCAGTACTTC.

The CDR3 bases are TGTGCCAGCAGCTTTGACATTAACTATGGCTACACCTTC. Translating it yields CASSFDINYGYTF. The rearrangement joins TRBV5-5 to TRBJ1-2, with D unclear. This CDR3 comprises 13 residues. CDR1 SGHKS and CDR2 YYEKEE come from the germline V gene (reference sequence). Trimming removed 2 bases from V and 1 base from J, with 6 bases in between.

This clone has only one observation. The chain joins TRBV4-3 to TRBJ2-2; D may match TRBD1 or TRBD2 (5 bases each). Trimming stripped 3 bases from V and 4 bases from J, with 12 bases between. The V gene's germline CDR1 is LGHNA and CDR2 YSLEER. The CDR3 sequence is 15 residues long. In nucleotides, the CDR3 is TGCGCCAGCAGCCAGGGACCCAGAGGCACCGGGGAGCTGTTTTTT. Encoded protein: CASSQGPRGTGELFF.

In its sample, this clone was seen once. The chain is built from TRBV5-4 and TRBJ2-7, with 9 positions matching TRBD2. Germline V gene sequence: CDR1 SGHNT, CDR2 YYREEE (reference sequence). The CDR3 loop spans 15 amino acids. The V segment lost 4 bases and the J segment 2 bases; nucleotides outside the gene matches: 7. The CDR3 region has the DNA TGTGCCAGCAGCCAAGATCTAGCGGGGACCTACGAGCAGTACTTC. This codes for CASSQDLAGTYEQYF.

V gene TRBV7-2 combines with J gene TRBJ1-4; no clear D. This CDR3 comprises 15 residues. Germline V CDR1 and CDR2: SGHTA, FQGNSA. V lost 2 bases and J lost 5, with 12 bases in between. The CDR3 coding sequence is TGTGCCAGCAGCTTAAGGGCGGTTGGAAATGAAAAACTGTTTTTT. It codes for CASSLRAVGNEKLFF.

The gene calls are TRBV6-5 and TRBJ2-7; 12 nucleotides align to TRBD1. The CDR3 is 14 residues long. Germline trimming cut 6 bases from V and 7 bases from J; bases unmatched to any gene: 7. The V gene's germline CDR1 is MNHEY and CDR2 SVGAGI. The CDR3, as DNA: TGTGCCAGCAGAACGGGACAGGGGGCCAGTGAGCAGTACTTC. Translation: CASRTGQGASEQYF.

The chain links TRBV10-3 to TRBJ2-7; 11 bases agree with TRBD1. The CDR3 spans 15 residues. CDR1 and CDR2 from the germline V gene are ENHRY and SYGVKD. J gave up 3 bases and V 2 bases, and 3 bases lay outside the gene matches. CDR3 amino acids: CAISERGQGDYEQYF. In DNA form, the CDR3 reads TGTGCCATCAGTGAGCGGGGACAGGGGGACTACGAGCAGTACTTC.

The chain employs TRBV30 and TRBJ1-1, with D unresolved. Germline V lookup: CDR1 GTSNPN, CDR2 SVGIG (reference sequence). This CDR3 comprises 12 residues. The V end was cut by 3 bases, the J end by 0 bases, with 5 bases between. The CDR3 DNA sequence: TGTGCCTGGAGGCATCTGAACACTGAAGCTTTCTTT. Its translation: CAWRHLNTEAFF.

The chain couples TRBV29-1 to TRBJ2-1; the D gene is possibly TRBD2 (6 bases). V dropped 7 bases and J dropped 6 bases, with 22 bases sitting between them. The germline V gene encodes CDR1 SQVTM and CDR2 ANQGSEA. CDR3 size: 15 residues. CDR3: CSGGTGTSRGNEQFF. In nucleotides, the CDR3 is TGCAGCGGGGGGACCGGGACTTCGCGGGGCAATGAGCAGTTCTTC.

The chain carries TRBV7-8 and TRBJ2-3, with D possibly matching TRBD1 (5 bases). This CDR3 region has 16 residues. V was trimmed by 1 base and J by 4 bases, leaving 15 bases between them. In germline, CDR1 is SGHVS, CDR2 FQNEAQ. The CDR3 DNA reads as TGTGCCAGCAGCTTAGTTTTTATGACAGTTCCAGATACGCAGTATTTT. Its protein product is CASSLVFMTVPDTQYF.

The chain recombines TRBV2 with TRBJ1-2; tentative D call: TRBD1 (6 bases). From germline, CDR1 is SNHLY and CDR2 FYNNEI. The CDR3 is 14 residues long. V was pared by 6 bases and J by 5 bases, with 16 bases between. CDR3 DNA sequence: TGTGCCAGCAGGGCGGGACAACTAATTTATGGCTACACCTTC. Encoded protein: CASRAGQLIYGYTF.

The chain employs TRBV5-5 and TRBJ1-2; 7 bases are shared with TRBD1. V trimming: 4 bases; J trimming: 8 bases; junction bases outside the gene matches: 17. Germline V gene sequence: CDR1 SGHKS, CDR2 YYEKEE (reference sequence). This CDR3 comprises 16 residues. The CDR3 coding sequence is TGTGCCAGCAGCCCCCGTATGGGTGGGGACAGTGGCGGCTACACCTTC. Translated, it gives CASSPRMGGDSGGYTF.

The chain joins TRBV7-2 to TRBJ2-3; perhaps TRBD1 as D (6 bases). CDR1 is SGHTA, CDR2 FQGNSA, per germline. The V and J ends lost 0 bases and 3 bases respectively, with 13 bases between them. CDR3 length: 16 amino acids. The CDR3 sequence is CASSLALGANTDTQYF. As DNA, the CDR3 is TGTGCCAGCAGCTTAGCGTTGGGGGCTAATACAGATACGCAGTATTTT.

A few counts support this clone. The rearrangement links TRBV4-3 to TRBJ1-5; D not resolved. V lost 1 base to trimming and J lost 6 bases, with 13 bases between them. The length of the CDR3 is 15 residues. The germline gives CDR1 LGHNA, CDR2 YSLEER. DNA of the CDR3: TGCGCCAGCAGCCAAGGGCGGGGTTGGGGTCAGCCCCAGCATTTT. This codes for CASSQGRGWGQPQHF.

V and J are TRBV4-2 and TRBJ2-5, with 10 bases aligning to TRBD2. This CDR3 contains 20 residues. V lost 3 bases, J lost 4 bases, and 20 bases stayed unmatched. In germline, CDR1 is LGHNA, CDR2 YNFKEQ. This CDR3 reads CASSQFGGQAGGRVGETQYF. The CDR3 region has the DNA TGTGCCAGCAGCCAGTTCGGAGGGCAAGCGGGAGGGAGAGTAGGAGAGACCCAGTACTTC.

J is TRBJ2-2 and V is TRBV6-5; D may match TRBD1 or TRBD2 (5 bases each). Germline V gene sequence: CDR1 MNHEY, CDR2 SVGAGI. Trimming pared 2 bases from V and 4 bases from J, leaving 8 bases between. CDR3 length: 14 residues. CDR3 amino acids: CASSYLGVTGELFF. As DNA, the CDR3 is TGTGCCAGCAGTTACCTGGGGGTCACCGGGGAGCTGTTTTTT.

The gene calls are TRBV2 and TRBJ1-4, with unresolved D. Germline assignment: CDR1 SNHLY and CDR2 FYNNEI. The CDR3 extends over 14 amino acids. V was pared by 5 bases and J by 0 bases, with 7 bases between. DNA for the CDR3: TGTGCCAGCAGTTACGTTGCAACTAATGAAAAACTGTTTTTT. Translating gives CASSYVATNEKLFF.

The chain uses TRBV7-9 and TRBJ2-3; D not certain. V gave up 3 bases and J gave up 6 bases, with 10 bases separating them. Germline V gene sequence: CDR1 SEHNR, CDR2 FQNEAQ (reference sequence). The CDR3 length is 13 residues. The CDR3 DNA sequence: TGTGCCAGCAGCTTTTCGTTCCGGGATACGCAGTATTTT. Protein sequence: CASSFSFRDTQYF.